These 21 T cell receptor beta chains originate from one sample sequenced in a study of blood T cell repertoires in COVID-19. Some clones are missing from TCRdb's copy, which holds only in-frame ones; the method was immunoSEQ multiplex PCR. The table includes 350,000 to 500,000 clones, approximately 91% detected once. The sequenced sample was PBMCs or T cells enriched from blood (not recorded which). All receptors come from a woman between 18 and 30 years old who had been exposed to COVID-19.

The rearrangement links TRBV6-4 to TRBJ1-4; no reliable D call. The germline CDR1 and CDR2 sequences are MRHNA and SNTAGT. Trimming removed 6 bases at V and 0 bases at J, with 11 bases between. The length of the CDR3 is 15 residues. CDR3 in DNA: TGTGCCAGCAGCCCCGGAGAAGCAACTAATGAAAAACTGTTTTTT. Translation gives CASSPGEATNEKLFF.

The rearrangement links TRBV28 to TRBJ1-5; 8 positions match TRBD1. Looked up from germline, CDR1 is MDHEN and CDR2 is SYDVKM. Unmatched junction bases numbered 8, after V lost 7 bases and J lost 6 bases. The CDR3 contains 14 residues. The CDR3 spells CASIMDRVSQPQHF. The CDR3 nucleotides read TGTGCCAGCATTATGGACAGGGTCAGTCAGCCCCAGCATTTT.

The V call is TRBV24-1, the J call TRBJ2-2, with 11 bases lining up with TRBD1. Germline loops: CDR1 KGHDR, CDR2 SFDVKD. The CDR3 contains 15 residues. V gave up 7 bases and J gave up 6 bases; unmatched junction bases: 6. CDR3 protein: CATRLSGQGAGELFF. The CDR3 DNA is TGTGCCACCAGACTATCGGGACAGGGGGCCGGGGAGCTGTTTTTT.

The rearrangement joins TRBV18 to TRBJ1-5, with 7 bases matching TRBD1. V dropped 0 bases and J dropped 9; count of bases not matched to a gene: 8. The CDR3 is 15 amino acids. CDR1 is KGHSH, CDR2 LQKENI, per germline. The CDR3 protein is CASSPPRDSPRPQHF. The DNA for the CDR3 is TGTGCCAGCTCACCACCCCGGGACAGTCCTAGGCCCCAGCATTTT.

V and J are TRBV11-2 and TRBJ1-4; D uncertain. Trimming took 1 base from V and 4 from J, leaving 10 bases between them. Germline lookup yields CDR1 SGHAT and CDR2 FQNNGV. This CDR3 comprises 15 residues. CDR3 DNA sequence: TGTGCCAGCAGCTTAGTCCCAGGCAATAATGAAAAACTGTTTTTT. Translation: CASSLVPGNNEKLFF. Filled out from reference TRBV11-2 and TRBJ1-4, the complete variable domain reads EAGVAQSPRYKIIEKRQSVAFWCNPISGHATLYWYQQILGQGPKLLIQFQNNGVVDDSQLPKDRFSAERLKGVDSTLKIQPAKLEDSAVYLCASSLVPGNNEKLFFGSGTQLSVL.

V gene TRBV5-1 combines with J gene TRBJ1-6; D remains unclear. This CDR3 spans 15 amino acids. The germline V gene encodes CDR1 SGHRS and CDR2 YFSETQ. V shed 6 bases and J shed 4 bases, with 14 bases lying between them. CDR3 sequence (DNA): TGCGCCAGCACGGTCGGGGTAGGGTATAATTCACCCCTCCACTTT. Translation: CASTVGVGYNSPLHF.

The chain links TRBV7-2 to TRBJ2-1, with 10 bases that match TRBD2. The CDR3 consists of 15 residues. Trimming cost V 4 bases and J 7 bases; bases outside gene matches: 7. Germline V gene data show CDR1 as SGHTA and CDR2 as FQGNSA. The CDR3 nucleotides read TGTGCCAGCAGCTCGGAGGGACTAGCGAGGAATGAGCAGTTCTTC. This gives the protein CASSSEGLARNEQFF.

V usage is TRBV28 and J usage is TRBJ2-2; no clear D. Between the trimmed V and J ends, which lost 3 bases and 5 bases, there was a span of 10 bases. Per the germline V gene, CDR1 is MDHEN and CDR2 is SYDVKM. The CDR3 extends over 14 amino acids. CDR3 coding DNA: TGTGCCAGCAGTTTCTCCCTTCGGACCGGGGAGCTGTTTTTT. This gives the protein CASSFSLRTGELFF.

The genes are TRBV5-1 and TRBJ2-1; 7 nucleotides match TRBD1. Germline V lookup: CDR1 SGHRS, CDR2 YFSETQ. The CDR3 totals 14 residues. V lost 5 bases and J lost 2; bases outside the gene matches: 4. The CDR3 region is CASSPGQTYNEQFF. CDR3 bases: TGCGCCAGCAGTCCGGGACAGACCTACAATGAGCAGTTCTTC.

The chain carries TRBV9 and TRBJ2-1; D may be TRBD2 (6 bases). The germline gives CDR1 SGDLS, CDR2 YYNGEE. The V gene lost 0 bases and the J gene lost 7 bases, with 14 bases spanning the gap. CDR3 size: 15 residues. The CDR3 coding sequence is TGTGCCAGCAGCGTAGTAGGAGGGAGGATTAATGAGCAGTTCTTC. Translating it yields CASSVVGGRINEQFF.

The chain carries TRBV7-9 and TRBJ1-6; 8 bases fit TRBD1. Germline V gene data show CDR1 as SEHNR and CDR2 as FQNEAQ (reference sequence). After removal of 3 bases from V and 6 bases from J, the junction contained 10 bases not matched to a gene. This CDR3 contains 17 residues. The chain's CDR3 is CASSLVSGQVFNSPLHF. CDR3 DNA: TGTGCCAGCAGCTTGGTTTCGGGACAGGTTTTTAATTCACCCCTCCACTTT.

V gene TRBV6-5 combines with J gene TRBJ1-1; a weak D match, TRBD1 (6 bases). Germline CDR1 reads MNHEY; CDR2 reads SVGAGI. The CDR3 is 15 residues long. Trimming pared 6 bases from V and 0 bases from J, leaving 14 bases between. CDR3 nucleotides: TGTGCCAGCAGCCCGACAGGAATGGTGAACACTGAAGCTTTCTTT. It translates to CASSPTGMVNTEAFF.

This rearrangement joins TRBV7-9 to TRBJ2-5, with TRBD2 matching 7 bases. Trimming cost V 4 bases and J 5 bases; bases outside gene matches: 10. CDR1 and CDR2 (germline): SEHNR, FQNEAQ (reference sequence). There are 15 residues in the CDR3. CDR3 region: CASSWGAGASETQYF. The CDR3 DNA sequence: TGTGCCAGCAGCTGGGGCGCGGGAGCGAGTGAGACCCAGTACTTC.

The CDR3 region is CASFSGGAGDTQYF. For the CDR3, the DNA is TGTGCCAGCTTTAGCGGGGGAGCAGGAGATACGCAGTATTTT. The chain carries TRBV19 and TRBJ2-3, with 9 nucleotides matching TRBD2. This CDR3 has 14 amino acids. Per germline, CDR1 LNHDA and CDR2 SQIVND (reference sequence). Losses at the gene ends were 9 bases for V and 5 bases for J; bases not matched to a gene: 9. Full variable domain (outside the CDR3, taken from reference TRBV19 and TRBJ2-3): DGGITQSPKYLFRKEGQNVTLSCEQNLNHDAMYWYRQDPGQGLRLIYYSQIVNDFQKGDIAEGYSVSREKKESFPLTVTSAQKNPTAFYLCASFSGGAGDTQYFGPGTRLTVL.

V is TRBV9 and J is TRBJ1-2, with 7 nucleotides matching TRBD1. The CDR3 runs 12 residues. With 3 bases clipped from V and 7 bases from J, the junction kept 3 bases outside the gene matches. Germline loops: CDR1 SGDLS, CDR2 YYNGEE. The DNA for the CDR3 is TGTGCCAGCAGCGAGGGACAGAGTGGCTACACCTTC. It encodes CASSEGQSGYTF.

The chain has TRBV15 and TRBJ1-2; D is perhaps TRBD1 (5 bases). V gave up 9 bases and J gave up 4 bases, with 18 bases separating them. In germline, CDR1 is LNHNV, CDR2 YYDKDF (reference sequence). The CDR3 runs 14 residues. This CDR3 is CATLMPSGLYGYTF. CDR3 nucleotide sequence: TGTGCCACTCTTATGCCCTCGGGACTCTATGGCTACACCTTC.

The CDR3 nucleotides are TGTGCCAGCAGCTCACCTAGCGGGAAGGTCTACGAGCAGTACTTC. Translation: CASSSPSGKVYEQYF. The chain links TRBV5-6 to TRBJ2-7; 9 bases map to TRBD2. The length of the CDR3 is 15 residues. Trimming at V came to 3 bases and at J to 3 bases, leaving 7 bases not matched to a gene. The germline gives CDR1 SGHDT, CDR2 YYEEEE.

This clone was observed a single time. The chain has TRBV13 and TRBJ1-2; 7 bases agree with TRBD1. V trimming: 4 bases; J trimming: 3 bases; junction bases outside the gene matches: 14. The germline V gene encodes CDR1 PRHDT and CDR2 FYEKMQ (reference sequence). The CDR3 extends over 17 amino acids. Here the CDR3 reads CASSSDLKTGWDYGYTF. The DNA for the CDR3 is TGTGCCAGCAGCTCTGACCTCAAGACAGGGTGGGACTATGGCTACACCTTC.

The genes are TRBV3-1 (or the pseudogene TRBV3-2) and TRBJ1-1; tentative D call: TRBD1 (5 bases). Trimming stripped 11 bases from V and 5 bases from J, with 24 bases between. Germline lookup yields CDR1 LGHDT and CDR2 YNNKEL (reference sequence). There are 15 residues in the CDR3. DNA of the CDR3: TGTGCCCGGCCCCCTCCTACACGGAAGGGGACTGAAGCTTTCTTT. Protein: CARPPPTRKGTEAFF.

V and J are TRBV2 and TRBJ2-4; TRBD2 agrees at 7 bases. The V gene's germline CDR1 is SNHLY and CDR2 FYNNEI. CDR3 length: 12 residues. Germline trimming cut 4 bases from V and 9 bases from J; bases unmatched to any gene: 3. CDR3 loop: CASSGLAGIQYF. CDR3 bases: TGTGCCAGCAGTGGACTAGCAGGCATTCAGTACTTC.

This chain uses TRBV11-3 with TRBJ2-2; D is ambiguous. The V end lost 8 bases, the J end lost 3 bases, and 7 bases lay between the germline ends. Germline CDR1 SGHNT, CDR2 YENEEA. The CDR3 has 12 amino acids. The CDR3 DNA is TGTGCCAGCGAAACGGACACCGGGGAGCTGTTTTTT. Translating gives CASETDTGELFF.